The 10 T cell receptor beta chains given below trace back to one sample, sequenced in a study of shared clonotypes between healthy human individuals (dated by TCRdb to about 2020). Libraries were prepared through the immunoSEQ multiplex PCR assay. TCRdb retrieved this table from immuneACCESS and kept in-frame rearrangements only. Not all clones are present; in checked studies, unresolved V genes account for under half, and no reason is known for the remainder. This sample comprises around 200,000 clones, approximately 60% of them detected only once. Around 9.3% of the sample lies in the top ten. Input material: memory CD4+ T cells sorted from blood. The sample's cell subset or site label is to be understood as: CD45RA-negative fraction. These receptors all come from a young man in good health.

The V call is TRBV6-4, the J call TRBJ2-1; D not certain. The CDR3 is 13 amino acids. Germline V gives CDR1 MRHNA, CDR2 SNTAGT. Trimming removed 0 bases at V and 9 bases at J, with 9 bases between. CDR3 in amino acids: CASSDSAHSEQFF. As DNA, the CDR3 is TGTGCCAGCAGTGACTCAGCCCACAGTGAGCAGTTCTTC.

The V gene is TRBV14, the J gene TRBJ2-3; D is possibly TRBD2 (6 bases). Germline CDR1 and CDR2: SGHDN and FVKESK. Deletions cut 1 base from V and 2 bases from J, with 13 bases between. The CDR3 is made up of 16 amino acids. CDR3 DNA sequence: TGTGCCAGCAGCCAAGGTCGCGGGATCCTCACAGATACGCAGTATTTT. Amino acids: CASSQGRGILTDTQYF.

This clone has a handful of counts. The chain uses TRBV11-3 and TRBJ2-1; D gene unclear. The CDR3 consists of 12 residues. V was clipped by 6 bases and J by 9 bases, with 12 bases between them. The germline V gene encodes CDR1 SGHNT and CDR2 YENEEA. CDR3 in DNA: TGTGCCAGCAGTTCAGGAATTGGTGAGCAGTTCTTC. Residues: CASSSGIGEQFF.

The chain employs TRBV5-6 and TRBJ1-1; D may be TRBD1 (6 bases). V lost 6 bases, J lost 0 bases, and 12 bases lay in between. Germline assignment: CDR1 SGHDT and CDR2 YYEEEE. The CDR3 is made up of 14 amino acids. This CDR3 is CASTRGRVNTEAFF. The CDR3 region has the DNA TGTGCCAGCACCAGGGGACGGGTGAACACTGAAGCTTTCTTT.

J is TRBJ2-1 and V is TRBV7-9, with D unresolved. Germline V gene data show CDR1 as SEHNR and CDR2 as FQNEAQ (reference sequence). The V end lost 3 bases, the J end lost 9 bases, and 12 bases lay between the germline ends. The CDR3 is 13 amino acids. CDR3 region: CASSFSGVGEQFF. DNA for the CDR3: TGTGCCAGCAGCTTCTCTGGGGTGGGTGAGCAGTTCTTC. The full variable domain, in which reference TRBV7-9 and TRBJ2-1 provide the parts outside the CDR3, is DTGVSQNPRHKITKRGQNVTFRCDPISEHNRLYWYRQTLGQGPEFLTYFQNEAQLEKSRLLSDRFSAERPKGSFSTLEIQRTEQGDSAMYLCASSFSGVGEQFFGPGTRLTVL.

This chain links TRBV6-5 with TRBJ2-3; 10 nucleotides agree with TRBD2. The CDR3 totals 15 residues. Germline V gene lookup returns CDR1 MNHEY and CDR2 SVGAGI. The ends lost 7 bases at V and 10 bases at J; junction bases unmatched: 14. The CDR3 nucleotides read TGTGCCAGCACCCCACCAGGCCTAGCGGGAGTCCCGCAGTATTTT. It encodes CASTPPGLAGVPQYF.

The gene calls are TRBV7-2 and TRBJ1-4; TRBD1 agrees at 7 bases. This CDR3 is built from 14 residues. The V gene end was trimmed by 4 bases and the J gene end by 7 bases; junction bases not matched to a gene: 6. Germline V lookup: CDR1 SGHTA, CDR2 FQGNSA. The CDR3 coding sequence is TGTGCCAGCAGCTCGAACAGGGGTGGTGAAAAACTGTTTTTT. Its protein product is CASSSNRGGEKLFF. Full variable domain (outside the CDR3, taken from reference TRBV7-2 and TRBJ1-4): GAGVSQSPSNKVTEKGKDVELRCDPISGHTALYWYRQSLGQGLEFLIYFQGNSAPDKSGLPSDRFSAERTGGSVSTLTIQRTQQEDSAVYLCASSSNRGGEKLFFGSGTQLSVL.

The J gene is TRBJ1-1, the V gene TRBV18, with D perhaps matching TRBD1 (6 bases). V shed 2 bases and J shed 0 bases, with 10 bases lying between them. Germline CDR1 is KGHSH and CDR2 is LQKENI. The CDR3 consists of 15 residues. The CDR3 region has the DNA TGTGCCAGCTCACCAGAGGGGGGCTTGAACACTGAAGCTTTCTTT. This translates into CASSPEGGLNTEAFF.

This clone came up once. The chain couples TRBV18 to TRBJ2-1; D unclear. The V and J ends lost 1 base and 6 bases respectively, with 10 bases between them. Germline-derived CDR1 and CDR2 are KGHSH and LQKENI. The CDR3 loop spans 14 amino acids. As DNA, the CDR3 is TGTGCCAGCTCACCACACAGCGACGGCAATGAGCAGTTCTTC. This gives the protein CASSPHSDGNEQFF.

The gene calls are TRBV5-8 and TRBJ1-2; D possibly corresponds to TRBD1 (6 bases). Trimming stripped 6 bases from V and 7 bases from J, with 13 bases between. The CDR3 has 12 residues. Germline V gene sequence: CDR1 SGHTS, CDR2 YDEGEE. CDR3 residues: CASNQNRAGYTF. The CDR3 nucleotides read TGTGCCAGCAACCAGAACAGGGCTGGCTACACCTTC. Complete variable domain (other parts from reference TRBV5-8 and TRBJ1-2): EAGVTQSPTHLIKTRGQQATLRCSPISGHTSVYWYQQALGLGLQFLLWYDEGEERNRGNFPPRFSGRQFPNYSSELNVNALELEDSALYLCASNQNRAGYTFGSGTRLTVV.